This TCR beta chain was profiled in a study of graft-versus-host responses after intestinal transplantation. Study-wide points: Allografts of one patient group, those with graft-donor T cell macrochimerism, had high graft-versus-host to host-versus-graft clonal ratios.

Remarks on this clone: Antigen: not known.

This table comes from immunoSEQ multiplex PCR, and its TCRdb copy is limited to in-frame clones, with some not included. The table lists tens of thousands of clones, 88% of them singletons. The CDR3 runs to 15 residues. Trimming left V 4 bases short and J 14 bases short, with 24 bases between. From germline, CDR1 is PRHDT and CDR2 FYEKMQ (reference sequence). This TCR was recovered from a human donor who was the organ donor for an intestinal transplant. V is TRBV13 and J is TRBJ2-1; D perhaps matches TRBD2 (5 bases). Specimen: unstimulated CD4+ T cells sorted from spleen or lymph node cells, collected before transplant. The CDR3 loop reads CASSSLLVSRVYKFF. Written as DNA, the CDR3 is TGTGCCAGCAGCTCCCTCTTGGTTTCGCGGGTCTATAAGTTCTTC. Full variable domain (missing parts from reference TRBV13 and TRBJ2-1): AAGVIQSPRHLIKEKRETATLKCYPIPRHDTVYWYQQGPGQDPQFLISFYEKMQSDKGSIPDRFSAQQFSDYHSELNMSSLELGDSALYFCASSSLLVSRVYKFFGPGTRLTVL.